The rows below give T cell receptor beta chains drawn from one sample of a study of cytomegalovirus exposure and HLA in healthy donors. Clones were sequenced by immunoSEQ multiplex PCR, and TCRdb holds only the in-frame ones, with some missing. The repertoire includes roughly 150,000 clones, 70% to 90% of them detected once, and approximately 2.1% sits in the top ten. The specimen was PBMCs. These receptor sequences come from a woman aged 18-29 years in good health and CMV-seronegative. Both conserved end residues are trimmed from each CDR3.

13	TRBV6-5	TRBJ1-1	ASSPLGQGNTEAF
13	TRBV6-4	TRBJ2-3	ASRRTSGTADTQY
13	TRBV9	TRBJ1-5	ASSPRGQGFQPQH
10	TRBV5-6	TRBJ1-1	ASSLRGTEAF
12	TRBV7-3	TRBJ1-6	ASSLEGRNSPLH
15	TRBV6-1	TRBJ1-5	ASSEAGTGPVSQPQH
10	TRBV5-1	TRBJ1-2	ASSPEREGYT
13	TRBV14	TRBJ1-2	ASSQDLGTDYGYT
14	TRBV18	TRBJ2-6	ASSPPTGTGANVLT
13	TRBV9	TRBJ2-5	ASSADSGIGKTQY
14	TRBV11-2	TRBJ1-2	ASSFQVWQRNYGYT
10	TRBV11-3	TRBJ2-7	ASSLDRYEQY
14	TRBV4-2	TRBJ2-3	ASSQVATSGADTQY
12	TRBV18	TRBJ2-1	ASLLIAGINEQF